The following is a T cell receptor (beta chain) sequence with its context. Germline V gene data show CDR1 as SGHNT and CDR2 as YYREEE (reference sequence). The CDR3 contains 14 residues. Trimming pared 3 bases from V and 0 bases from J, leaving 9 bases between. This entry is derived from a study of T cell changes during pregnancy in multiple sclerosis. The repertoire was sequenced with immunoSEQ multiplex PCR; TCRdb's copy has only in-frame clones and lacks some. The sample contains under 95,000 clones, roughly 91% of which appear only once. The chain has TRBV5-4 and TRBJ1-1; D is unclear. Here the sequenced sample was peripheral blood, taken after pregnancy. The TCR originated in a female donor in good health, enrolled as a control in a pregnancy study. The CDR3 is CASSSAGLNTEAFF. The CDR3 region has the DNA TGTGCCAGCAGCTCCGCGGGGTTGAACACTGAAGCTTTCTTT.